The source of this T cell receptor (beta chain) is a study of cytomegalovirus exposure and HLA in healthy donors. Trimming removed 4 bases at V and 2 bases at J, with 7 bases between. The CDR3 length is 13 residues. The V gene's germline CDR1 is KGHSH and CDR2 LQKENI. In the PCR, 60 Vbeta and 13 Jbeta primers were used. Using immunoSEQ multiplex PCR, the repertoire was profiled, and TCRdb retains in-frame clones only, with some absent. The table has approximately 59,000 clones, less than 70% seen once. This clone showed up just a few times. The receptor comes from a man aged 30 to 45 in good health and CMV-seronegative. This chain connects TRBV18 to TRBJ2-3; no clear D. The sequenced material came from PBMCs. The CDR3 DNA sequence: TGTGCCAGCTCACTTCTAAACACAGATACGCAGTATTTT. It codes for CASSLLNTDTQYF.